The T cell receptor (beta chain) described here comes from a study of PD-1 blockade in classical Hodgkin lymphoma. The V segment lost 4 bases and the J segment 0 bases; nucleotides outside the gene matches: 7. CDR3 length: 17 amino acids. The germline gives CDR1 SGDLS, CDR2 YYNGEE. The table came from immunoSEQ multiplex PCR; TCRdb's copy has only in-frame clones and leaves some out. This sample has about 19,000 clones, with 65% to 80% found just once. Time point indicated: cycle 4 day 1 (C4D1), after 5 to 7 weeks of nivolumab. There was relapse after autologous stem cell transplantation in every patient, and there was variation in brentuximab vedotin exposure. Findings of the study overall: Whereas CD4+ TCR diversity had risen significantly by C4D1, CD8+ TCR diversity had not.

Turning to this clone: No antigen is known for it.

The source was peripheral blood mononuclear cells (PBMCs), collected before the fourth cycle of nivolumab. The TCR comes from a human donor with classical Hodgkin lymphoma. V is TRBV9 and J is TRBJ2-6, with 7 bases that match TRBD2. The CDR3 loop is CASSSYSGYSGANVLTF. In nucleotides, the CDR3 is TGTGCCAGCAGCTCCTATAGCGGGTACTCTGGGGCCAACGTCCTGACTTTC.